This paragraph covers one T cell receptor (beta chain) sequence. The antigen remains undetermined. The record originates from a study of cytomegalovirus exposure and HLA in healthy donors. Study results and limitations: An ancestry cluster, one associated with Asian ancestry, reportedly showed fewer N-insertions than the 666-donor mean in a later analysis. In most subjects, TCR beta sequences reportedly gave accurate predictions of HLA-A and HLA-B alleles. An assumption of roughly uniform sequencing depth across donors underlay the presence/absence analyses.

PCR amplification relied on 60 Vbeta primers (plus 13 Jbeta primers). Clones were sequenced by immunoSEQ multiplex PCR, and TCRdb holds only the in-frame ones, with some missing. Counted here are about 140,000 clones, more than 70% occurring once; the ten biggest clones make up roughly 2%. The CDR3 spans 15 residues. With V trimmed by 1 base and J by 6 bases, 6 bases remained unmatched. Germline-derived CDR1 and CDR2 are SQVTM and ANQGSEA. This clonotype was obtained from a man younger than 40 in good health and CMV-seronegative. The sample consisted of PBMCs. The rearrangement joins TRBV29-1 to TRBJ2-1; 10 bases match TRBD2. Written as DNA, the CDR3 is TGCAGCGTTGAAGGACTAGCGGGTTATATCAATGAGCAGTTCTTC. It codes for CSVEGLAGYINEQFF.